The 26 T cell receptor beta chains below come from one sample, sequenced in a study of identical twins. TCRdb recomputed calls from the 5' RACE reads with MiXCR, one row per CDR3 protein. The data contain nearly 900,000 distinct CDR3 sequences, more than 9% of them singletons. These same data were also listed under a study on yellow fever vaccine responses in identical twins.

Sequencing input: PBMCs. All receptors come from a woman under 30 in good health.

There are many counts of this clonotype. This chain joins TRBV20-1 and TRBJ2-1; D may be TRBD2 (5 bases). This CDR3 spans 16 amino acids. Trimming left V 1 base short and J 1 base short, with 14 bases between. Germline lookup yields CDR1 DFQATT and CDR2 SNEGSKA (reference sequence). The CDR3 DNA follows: TGCAGTGCTAGAGTGGACGAGGGCCTTTCCTACAATGAGCAGTTCTTC. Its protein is CSARVDEGLSYNEQFF.

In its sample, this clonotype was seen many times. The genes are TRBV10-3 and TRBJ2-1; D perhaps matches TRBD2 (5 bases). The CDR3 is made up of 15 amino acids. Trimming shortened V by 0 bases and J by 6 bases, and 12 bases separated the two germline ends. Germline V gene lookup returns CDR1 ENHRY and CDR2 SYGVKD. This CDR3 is CAISESGMAFNEQFF. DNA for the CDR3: TGTGCCATCAGTGAGTCCGGGATGGCCTTCAATGAGCAGTTCTTC.

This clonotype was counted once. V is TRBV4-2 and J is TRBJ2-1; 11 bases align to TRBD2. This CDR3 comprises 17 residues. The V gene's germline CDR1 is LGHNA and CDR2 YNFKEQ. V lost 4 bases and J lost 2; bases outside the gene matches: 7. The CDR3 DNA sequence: TGTGCCAGCAGCCCGAGACTAGCGGGAAATACCTACAATGAGCAGTTCTTC. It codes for CASSPRLAGNTYNEQFF.

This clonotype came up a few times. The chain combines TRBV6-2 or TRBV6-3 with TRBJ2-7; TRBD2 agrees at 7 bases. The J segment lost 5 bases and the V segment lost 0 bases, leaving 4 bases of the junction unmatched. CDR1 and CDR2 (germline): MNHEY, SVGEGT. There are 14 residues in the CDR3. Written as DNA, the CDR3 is TGTGCCAGCAGTTACTCGATCGGGGGGAACGAGCAGTACGTC. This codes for CASSYSIGGNEQYV.

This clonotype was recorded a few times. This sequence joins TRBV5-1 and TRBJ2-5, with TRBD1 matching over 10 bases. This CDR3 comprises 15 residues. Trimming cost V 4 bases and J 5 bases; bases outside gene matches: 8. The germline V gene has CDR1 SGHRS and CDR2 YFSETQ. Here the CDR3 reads CASSPRQGAWETQYF. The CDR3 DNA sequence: TGCGCCAGCAGCCCCCGACAGGGGGCATGGGAGACCCAGTACTTC.

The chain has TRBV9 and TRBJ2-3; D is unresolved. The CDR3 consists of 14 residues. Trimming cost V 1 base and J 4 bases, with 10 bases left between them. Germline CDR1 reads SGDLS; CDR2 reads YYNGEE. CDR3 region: CASSVNSFPDTQYF. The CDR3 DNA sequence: TGTGCCAGCAGCGTAAATTCCTTTCCAGATACGCAGTATTTT.

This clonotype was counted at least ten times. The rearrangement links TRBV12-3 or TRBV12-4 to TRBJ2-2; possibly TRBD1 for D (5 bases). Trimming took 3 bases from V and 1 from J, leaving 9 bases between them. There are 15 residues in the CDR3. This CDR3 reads CASSFETVNTGELFF. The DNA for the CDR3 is TGTGCCAGCAGTTTCGAGACAGTGAACACCGGGGAGCTGTTTTTT.

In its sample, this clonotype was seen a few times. The CDR3, as DNA: TGTGCCACCAGCACCTCACTAGCGGGAGACCAGGGATTTAGATACAATGAGCAGTTCTTC. This translates into CATSTSLAGDQGFRYNEQFF. The chain links TRBV15 to TRBJ2-1; the match to TRBD2 covers 11 bases. The CDR3 length is 20 residues. The V gene end was trimmed by 4 bases and the J gene end by 4 bases; junction bases not matched to a gene: 18. Germline CDR1 LNHNV, CDR2 YYDKDF (reference sequence). The full variable domain, its missing parts supplied by reference TRBV15 and TRBJ2-1, is DAMVIQNPRYQVTQFGKPVTLSCSQTLNHNVMYWYQQKSSQAPKLLFHYYDKDFNNEADTPDNFQSRRPNTSFCFLDIRSPGLGDTAMYLCATSTSLAGDQGFRYNEQFFGPGTRLTVL.

The DNA of the CDR3 is TGTGCCAGCAGCTTAGCTACTAGCGGGAGGGCCCGAGAGACCCAGTACTTC. Its translation: CASSLATSGRARETQYF. The genes are TRBV7-9 and TRBJ2-5, with 13 nucleotides matching TRBD2. Germline CDR1 SEHNR, CDR2 FQNEAQ (reference sequence). With V trimmed by 0 bases and J by 4 bases, 5 bases remained unmatched. This CDR3 is 17 amino acids long.

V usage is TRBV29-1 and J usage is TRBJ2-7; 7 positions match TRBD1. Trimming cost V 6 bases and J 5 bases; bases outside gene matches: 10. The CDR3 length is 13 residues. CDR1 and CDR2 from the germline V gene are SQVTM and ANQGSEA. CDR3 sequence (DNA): TGCAGCGTCGAGGGACAGAAGTACCACGAGCAGTACTTC. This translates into CSVEGQKYHEQYF.

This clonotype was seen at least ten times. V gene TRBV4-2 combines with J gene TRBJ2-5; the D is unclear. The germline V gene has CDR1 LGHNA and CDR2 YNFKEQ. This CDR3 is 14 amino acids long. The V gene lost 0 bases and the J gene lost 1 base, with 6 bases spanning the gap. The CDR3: CASSQDIVQETQYF. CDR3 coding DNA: TGTGCCAGCAGCCAAGATATAGTCCAAGAGACCCAGTACTTC.

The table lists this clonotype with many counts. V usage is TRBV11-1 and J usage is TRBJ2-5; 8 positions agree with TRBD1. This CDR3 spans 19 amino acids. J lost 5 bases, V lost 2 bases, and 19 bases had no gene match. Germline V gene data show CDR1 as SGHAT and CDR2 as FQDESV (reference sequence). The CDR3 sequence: CASSLSSRPSKDRGETQYF. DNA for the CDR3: TGTGCCAGCAGCTTATCATCTCGGCCGAGTAAAGACAGGGGTGAGACCCAGTACTTC. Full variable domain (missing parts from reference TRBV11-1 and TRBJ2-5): EAEVAQSPRYKITEKSQAVAFWCDPISGHATLYWYRQILGQGPELLVQFQDESVVDDSQLPKDRFSAERLKGVDSTLKIQPAELGDSAMYLCASSLSSRPSKDRGETQYFGPGTRLLVL.

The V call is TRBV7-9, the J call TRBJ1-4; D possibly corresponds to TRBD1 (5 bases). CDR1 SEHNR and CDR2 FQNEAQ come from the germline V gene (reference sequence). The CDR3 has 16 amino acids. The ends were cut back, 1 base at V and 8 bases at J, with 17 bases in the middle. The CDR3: CASSLDGAGGHEKLFF. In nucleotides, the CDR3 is TGTGCCAGCAGCTTAGACGGGGCAGGAGGGCACGAAAAACTGTTTTTT.

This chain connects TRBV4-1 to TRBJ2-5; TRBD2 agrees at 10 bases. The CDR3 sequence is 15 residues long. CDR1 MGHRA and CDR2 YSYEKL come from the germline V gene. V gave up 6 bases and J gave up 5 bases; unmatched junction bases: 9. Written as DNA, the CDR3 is TGCGCCAGCAGGATCAGCAGCGGGAGGGTTGAGACCCAGTACTTC. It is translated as CASRISSGRVETQYF.

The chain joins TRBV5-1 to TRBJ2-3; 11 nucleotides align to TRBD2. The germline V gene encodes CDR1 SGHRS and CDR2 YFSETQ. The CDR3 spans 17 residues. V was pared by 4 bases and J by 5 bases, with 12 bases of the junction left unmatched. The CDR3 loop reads CASSERLAGGPKDTQYF. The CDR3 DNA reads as TGCGCCAGCAGCGAAAGATTAGCGGGAGGGCCGAAAGATACGCAGTATTTT.

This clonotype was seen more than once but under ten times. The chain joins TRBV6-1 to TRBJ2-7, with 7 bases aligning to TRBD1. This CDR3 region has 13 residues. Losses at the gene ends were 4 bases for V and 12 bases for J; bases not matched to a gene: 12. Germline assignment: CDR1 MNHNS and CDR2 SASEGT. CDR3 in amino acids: CASSGPGRTGRYF. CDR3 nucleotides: TGTGCCAGCAGTGGACCCGGCCGGACAGGACGGTACTTC.

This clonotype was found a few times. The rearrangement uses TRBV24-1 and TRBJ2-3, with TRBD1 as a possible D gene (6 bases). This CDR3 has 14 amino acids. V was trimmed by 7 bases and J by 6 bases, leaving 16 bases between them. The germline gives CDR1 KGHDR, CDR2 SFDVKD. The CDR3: CATRGAALYDTQYF. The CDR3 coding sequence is TGTGCCACCAGGGGGGCAGCACTTTACGATACGCAGTATTTT.

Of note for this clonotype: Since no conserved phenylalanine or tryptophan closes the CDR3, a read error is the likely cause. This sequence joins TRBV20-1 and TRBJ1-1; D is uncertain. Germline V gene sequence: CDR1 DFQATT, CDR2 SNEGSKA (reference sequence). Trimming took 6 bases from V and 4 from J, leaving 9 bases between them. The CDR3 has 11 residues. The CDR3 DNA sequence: TGCAGTGCCAATCGACCCACTGAAGCTTTCGTT. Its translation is CSANRPTEAFV.

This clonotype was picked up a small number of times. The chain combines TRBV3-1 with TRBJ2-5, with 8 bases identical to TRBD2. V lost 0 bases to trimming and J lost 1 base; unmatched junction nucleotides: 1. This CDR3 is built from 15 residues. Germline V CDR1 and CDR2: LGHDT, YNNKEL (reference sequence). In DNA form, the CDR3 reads TGTGCCAGCAGCCAAGATGCGGGGGGCCAAGAGACCCAGTACTTC. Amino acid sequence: CASSQDAGGQETQYF.

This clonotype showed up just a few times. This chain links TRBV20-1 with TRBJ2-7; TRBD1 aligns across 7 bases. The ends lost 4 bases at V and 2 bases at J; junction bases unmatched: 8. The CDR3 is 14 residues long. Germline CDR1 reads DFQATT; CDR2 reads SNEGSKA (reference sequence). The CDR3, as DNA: TGCAGTGCTACCAGCAGGGACAGACCCTACGAGCAGTACTTC. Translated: CSATSRDRPYEQYF.

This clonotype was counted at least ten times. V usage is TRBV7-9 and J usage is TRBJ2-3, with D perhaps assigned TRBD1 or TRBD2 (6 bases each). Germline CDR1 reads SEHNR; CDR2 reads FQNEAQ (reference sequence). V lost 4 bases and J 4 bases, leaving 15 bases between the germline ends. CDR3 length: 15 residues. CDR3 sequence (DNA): TGTGCCAGCAGCTCGCTAGGGGGGCTCGCAGATACGCAGTATTTT. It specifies CASSSLGGLADTQYF.

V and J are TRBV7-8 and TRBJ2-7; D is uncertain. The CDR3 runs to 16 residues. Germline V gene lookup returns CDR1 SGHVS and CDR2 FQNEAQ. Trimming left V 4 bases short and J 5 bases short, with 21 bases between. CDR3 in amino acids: CASSSRRVGIGDEQYF. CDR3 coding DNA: TGTGCCAGCAGCTCGCGTCGGGTCGGCATTGGGGACGAGCAGTACTTC.

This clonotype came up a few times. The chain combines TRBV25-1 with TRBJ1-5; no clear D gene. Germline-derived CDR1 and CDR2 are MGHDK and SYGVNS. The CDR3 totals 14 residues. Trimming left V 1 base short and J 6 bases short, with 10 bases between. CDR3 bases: TGTGCCAGCAGTGAATCCTCTATCGCTCAGCCCCAGCATTTT. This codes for CASSESSIAQPQHF.

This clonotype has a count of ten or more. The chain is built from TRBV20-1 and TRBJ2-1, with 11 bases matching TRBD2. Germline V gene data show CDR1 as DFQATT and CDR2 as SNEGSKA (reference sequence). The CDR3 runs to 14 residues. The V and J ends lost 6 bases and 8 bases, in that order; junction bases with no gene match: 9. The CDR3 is CSARLAGPRDEQFF. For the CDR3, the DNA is TGCAGTGCGAGACTAGCGGGACCAAGAGATGAGCAGTTCTTC.

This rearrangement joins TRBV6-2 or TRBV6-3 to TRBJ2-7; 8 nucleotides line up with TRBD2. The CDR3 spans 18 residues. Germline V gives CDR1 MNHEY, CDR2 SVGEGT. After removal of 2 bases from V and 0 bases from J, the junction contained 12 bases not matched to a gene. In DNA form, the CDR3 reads TGTGCCAGCAGTTACGGCCCTCCGGGGGGGCCCCACTCCTACGAGCAGTACGTC. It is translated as CASSYGPPGGPHSYEQYV.

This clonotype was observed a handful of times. In nucleotides, the CDR3 is TGTGCCAGCAGTGAAGCGCTTATATTTGGACTAGCGGCCTACGAGCAGTACTTC. It specifies CASSEALIFGLAAYEQYF. The genes are TRBV2 and TRBJ2-7, with 10 bases aligning to TRBD2. Trimming took 0 bases from V and 2 from J; bases not matched to a gene: 10. This CDR3 has 18 residues. Germline assignment: CDR1 SNHLY and CDR2 FYNNEI.